The rows below give T cell receptor beta chains drawn from one sample of a study of T-cell memory formation after mild COVID-19. One entry per CDR3 protein results from TCRdb running MiXCR on the 5' RACE reads. The sample includes approximately 12,000 distinct CDR3 sequences, roughly 15% seen only once; the top ten take roughly 55%. The specimen sequenced was PBMCs or a T cell subset sorted from them (not recorded which). The origin of the receptors is a man aged 18 to 30 who had mild COVID-19 (a few samples of this study predate the infection). Cell type and time point are not known. Each CDR3 is given with its conserved first and last residue. The D gene is left open where the match is weak. Size is omitted from some rows. Given values are once, few, many or a class for expanded clones.

d_call | j_call | clone_size | v_call | cdr3_nt | cdr3_aa
NA | TRBJ2-7 | many | TRBV6-2/TRBV6-3 | TGTGCCAGCAGCCGAGCCCGACCGACAGGCGGTTACGAGCAGTACTTC | CASSRARPTGGYEQYF
NA | TRBJ2-2 | few | TRBV6-4 | TGTGCCAGCAGTGGACAGTCCACCGGGGAGCTGTTTTTT | CASSGQSTGELFF
NA | TRBJ1-1 | many | TRBV3-1 | TGTGCCAGCAGCCAAGGATGGTCAGGGGACACTGAAGCTTTCTTT | CASSQGWSGDTEAFF
NA | TRBJ1-3 | NA | TRBV14 | TGTGCCAGCAGCCAAGTGGGAGGAAACACCATATATTTT | CASSQVGGNTIYF
TRBD1 | TRBJ2-5 | few | TRBV13 | TGTGCCAGCAGCCCGGGACAGCAAGAGACCCAGTACTTC | CASSPGQQETQYF
NA | TRBJ2-7 | many | TRBV20-1 | TGCAGTGCTAGGAGGGCAAGTTTCCACGAGCAGTACTTC | CSARRASFHEQYF
NA | TRBJ1-2 | few | TRBV10-3 | TGTGCCATCAGTGGACCCCCCCAGGGAAGTTCCTATGGCTACACCTTC | CAISGPPQGSSYGYTF
NA | TRBJ1-2 | many | TRBV29-1 | TGCAGCGTTAATCTGGGGCAGCCCTATGGCTACACCTTC | CSVNLGQPYGYTF
TRBD2 | TRBJ2-5 | NA | TRBV7-2 | TGTGCCAGCAGCTTTGAGCGGGAGGGCCTGCACTTC | CASSFEREGLHF
TRBD2 | TRBJ2-1 | NA | TRBV5-4 | TGTGCCAGCAGCTTGGGGCTAGCGGGGGCGGGCGGCAATGAGCAGTTCTTC | CASSLGLAGAGGNEQFF
NA | TRBJ2-3 | NA | TRBV6-1 | TGTGCCAGCAGTGAAGCATCCGGGGGATACACAGATACGCAGTATTTT | CASSEASGGYTDTQYF
NA | TRBJ1-5 | many | TRBV27 | TGTGCCAGCAGTTGGACCGGCGGACAGCCCCAGCATTTT | CASSWTGGQPQHF
NA | TRBJ1-5 | few | TRBV2 | TGTGCCAGTGGGCCTGGTGTTAGCAATCAGCCCCAGCATTTT | CASGPGVSNQPQHF
NA | TRBJ2-1 | few | TRBV7-2 | TGTGCCAGCAGCTCCTCCATTACTAGCCGGAGCTCCTACAATGAGCAGTTCTTC | CASSSSITSRSSYNEQFF
NA | TRBJ1-5 | many | TRBV6-2/TRBV6-3 | TGTGCCAGCAGTTACGAAGGGCGGTCCCAGCATTTT | CASSYEGRSQHF
TRBD2 | TRBJ2-7 | once | TRBV4-3 | TGCGCCAGCAGCCAAGAGCTAGCGGGTTACTACGAGCAGTACTTC | CASSQELAGYYEQYF
TRBD2 | TRBJ2-2 | few | TRBV6-2/TRBV6-3 | TGTGCCAGCAGTTACTCTCCAAACGGGGGGGCCGGTAGTAACGGGGAGCTGTTTTTT | CASSYSPNGGAGSNGELFF
NA | TRBJ2-7 | many | TRBV11-2 | TGTGCCAGCAGCCCCGTCCGGGCCCCTTTTTTGGCCGAGCAGTACTTC | CASSPVRAPFLAEQYF
TRBD2 | TRBJ2-1 | many | TRBV20-1 | TGCAGTGTTCGCCCTAGCGGGGACGAGCAGTTCTTC | CSVRPSGDEQFF
NA | TRBJ1-4 | few | TRBV20-1 | TGCAGTGCTAGACCGACAGTAACTAATGAAAAACTGTTTTTT | CSARPTVTNEKLFF
TRBD2 | TRBJ2-3 | many | TRBV6-4 | TGTGCCAGCAGTGACCCCCCTAGCGGGTTGGATACGCAGTATTTT | CASSDPPSGLDTQYF
NA | TRBJ2-1 | many | TRBV2 | TGTGCCAGCAGCGAGTGGGTGAATGAGCAGTTCTTC | CASSEWVNEQFF
TRBD1 | TRBJ1-2 | NA | TRBV24-1 | TGTGCCACCTGTGACGCCGGGACAGGGGGCAGGGGGGGCTACACCTTC | CATCDAGTGGRGGYTF
NA | TRBJ1-1 | many | TRBV7-8 | TGTGCCAGCAGCCGAGGGACGAACACTGAAGCTTTCTTT | CASSRGTNTEAFF
NA | TRBJ1-1 | NA | TRBV7-9 | TGTGCCAGCAGCCAACTAACAGTCCTTGAAGCTTTCTTT | CASSQLTVLEAFF
TRBD2 | TRBJ2-5 | many | TRBV12-3/TRBV12-4 | TGTGCCAGCAGTTTGTTCGGGGGGGGAGAGACCCAGTACTTC | CASSLFGGGETQYF
TRBD1 | TRBJ2-2 | NA | TRBV10-3 | TGTGCCATCACCGGGACAGGGCTCGGTCAGAACACCGGGGAGCTGTTTTTT | CAITGTGLGQNTGELFF
NA | TRBJ1-2 | few | TRBV28 | TGTGCCAGCAGTTTTACATTGTCCACCCTTAACTATGGCTACACCTTC | CASSFTLSTLNYGYTF
NA | TRBJ2-2 | many | TRBV5-1 | TGCGCCAGCAGCTTGGTTTCAGGGGACACCGGGGAGCTGTTTTTT | CASSLVSGDTGELFF
NA | TRBJ1-1 | many | TRBV6-5 | TGTGCCAGCAGCCCAGGAGTCGAAGCTTTCTTT | CASSPGVEAFF
NA | TRBJ2-1 | many | TRBV5-1 | TGCGCCAGCAGCGAGGTGGGGGAGGATGAGCAGTTCTTC | CASSEVGEDEQFF
NA | TRBJ1-4 | few | TRBV9 | TGTGCCAGCAGCGCGACAGAGTCTAATGAAAAACTGTTTTTT | CASSATESNEKLFF
NA | TRBJ2-2 | many | TRBV4-2 | TGTGCCAGCAGCCATTCGCCGTGGGTCTCCCCCACCGGGGAGCTGTTTTTT | CASSHSPWVSPTGELFF
NA | TRBJ2-3 | many | TRBV7-2 | TGTGCCAGCAGCGCCTGGACTACCGGGTCCACAGATACGCAGTATTTT | CASSAWTTGSTDTQYF
NA | TRBJ2-7 | many | TRBV4-3 | TGCGCCAGCAGCCACTTCTACACAGACTTCTCCTACGAGCAGTACTTC | CASSHFYTDFSYEQYF
TRBD1 | TRBJ2-7 | few | TRBV11-2 | TGTGCCAGCAGCCCTACAGGGGGCGATTCCTACGAGCAGTACTTC | CASSPTGGDSYEQYF
NA | TRBJ1-1 | many | TRBV9 | TGTGCCAGCAGCGTAGGAACGGGGGGTGAAGCTTTCTTT | CASSVGTGGEAFF
NA | TRBJ2-1 | few | TRBV5-6 | TGTGCCAGCAGCCCGGGTGGGAGCTCCTACAATGAGCAGTTCTTC | CASSPGGSSYNEQFF
NA | TRBJ2-4 | many | TRBV7-9 | TGTGCCAGCAGCCCGAGTCCACAGAGAGCCAAAAACATTCAGTACTTC | CASSPSPQRAKNIQYF
TRBD2 | TRBJ2-3 | many | TRBV7-2 | TGTGCCAGCAGCCCTAAGGCTAGCGGGGGGCGCGGCACAGATACGCAGTATTTT | CASSPKASGGRGTDTQYF
NA | TRBJ1-4 | NA | TRBV5-1 | TGCGCCAGCAGCTTGGGTGTCGATTCAACAACTAATGAAAAACTGTTTTTT | CASSLGVDSTTNEKLFF
TRBD2 | TRBJ2-3 | many | TRBV7-2 | TGTGCCAGCAGCTTCTCTAGCGGGGGGGAGGTGACGCAGTATTTT | CASSFSSGGEVTQYF
TRBD1 | TRBJ1-5 | NA | TRBV28 | TGTGCCAGCAGATACAGGGGTGGCAATCAGCCCCAGCATTTT | CASRYRGGNQPQHF
TRBD1 | TRBJ1-1 | many | TRBV10-3 | TGTGCCATCAGTGAGTCAGGCAGGGGGCACACTGAAGCTTTCTTT | CAISESGRGHTEAFF
TRBD1 | TRBJ1-2 | few | TRBV6-5 | TGTGCCAGCAGCTACATTCGGGTATTGGGACAGGGGCCACTCTCAAACTATGGCTACACCTTC | CASSYIRVLGQGPLSNYGYTF
TRBD2 | TRBJ2-7 | many | TRBV10-2 | TGCGCCAGCAGCACCGGGGGGTGGCCGGGCTACGAGCAGTACTTC | CASSTGGWPGYEQYF
NA | TRBJ1-1 | many | TRBV12-3/TRBV12-4 | TGTGCCAGCAGTTTGCTGCGCACTGAAGCTTTCTTT | CASSLLRTEAFF
NA | TRBJ1-2 | NA | TRBV28 | TGTGCCAGCAGTTCTGTCGGTACTAACTATGGCTACACCTTC | CASSSVGTNYGYTF
NA | TRBJ2-5 | many | TRBV2 | TGTGCCAGCAGTGAGAGCAGGGCGAGGGAGACCCAGTACTTC | CASSESRARETQYF
TRBD1 | TRBJ2-1 | many | TRBV6-2/TRBV6-3 | TGTGCCAGCAGTCCCCTCCGGGACAGGGTGGACAATGAGCAGTTCTTC | CASSPLRDRVDNEQFF
NA | TRBJ1-6 | NA | TRBV6-5 | TGTGCCAGCAGTTATGGGTCCACCACCGACTATAATTCACCCCTCCACTTT | CASSYGSTTDYNSPLHF
TRBD1 | TRBJ2-3 | once | TRBV5-1 | TGCGCCAGCAGCTACCGGGACAGGAGCACAGATACGCAGTATTTT | CASSYRDRSTDTQYF
NA | TRBJ1-2 | many | TRBV7-9 | TGTGCCAGCAGCTTAGATACACCGCACTATGGCTACACCTTC | CASSLDTPHYGYTF